A single T cell receptor beta chain is shown here with its context. The data stem from a study of identical twins. TCRdb recomputed calls from the 5' RACE reads with MiXCR, one row per CDR3 protein. The data show 200,000 to 250,000 distinct CDR3 sequences, with roughly 7.1% seen just once and 14% to 15% held by the top ten. CDR3 length equals 15 residues. V dropped 6 bases and J dropped 0 bases, with 15 bases sitting between them. These same data were also listed under a study on T cells expressing NK-cell markers.

The receptor comes from a woman under 30 in good health. The sequenced material came from CD8+ T cells sorted from blood. The rearrangement uses TRBV12-3 or TRBV12-4 and TRBJ2-7; D is perhaps TRBD2 (5 bases). In DNA form, the CDR3 reads TGTGCCAGCAGCCCTAGGGAGTTTTCCTCCTACGAGCAGTACTTC. Encoded protein: CASSPREFSSYEQYF.